The clone carrying this TCR beta chain is a singleton in its sample. This sample stems from a study of sequential checkpoint blockade in melanoma. Stated treatment: randomized to nivolumab then ipilimumab (arm A) or the reverse (arm B). Sorted cells were live CD3+CD8+, lacking CD19 and CD56, from PBMCs. Produced via immunoSEQ multiplex PCR; TCRdb's table is partial and in-frame only. Of over 10,000 clones listed, approximately 68% were seen once; the top ten hold around a fifth. V was clipped by 5 bases and J by 8 bases, with 10 bases between them. This CDR3 is 12 amino acids long. CDR1 MNHNY and CDR2 SVGAGI come from the germline V gene (reference sequence).

Here the sequenced sample was CD8+ T cells sorted from blood (inferred from file names), taken from a patient given nivolumab and ipilimumab in sequence. This rearrangement joins TRBV6-6 to TRBJ2-4, with D perhaps TRBD2 (5 bases). This receptor was obtained from a human donor with melanoma. The CDR3 loop is CASSAPRDIQYF. The CDR3 DNA reads as TGTGCCAGCAGTGCCCCGAGGGACATTCAGTACTTC.